The source of this TCR beta chain is a study of cytomegalovirus exposure and HLA in healthy donors. Trimming removed 4 bases from V and 4 bases from J; junction bases left unmatched: 2. CDR3 size: 13 residues. Per germline, CDR1 MNHEY and CDR2 SMNVEV (reference sequence). Primers included in the PCR were 60 Vbeta and 13 Jbeta primers. Using immunoSEQ multiplex PCR, the repertoire was profiled, and TCRdb retains in-frame clones only, with some absent. The data show more than 85,000 clones, with about 75% seen just once and more than 4.5% held by the top ten. The genes are TRBV27 and TRBJ2-5; 8 nucleotides match TRBD1. The sequenced sample consisted of PBMCs. The sequence derives from a young woman in good health and CMV-seropositive. The CDR3 loop reads CASSWTGPETQYF. CDR3 bases: TGTGCCAGCAGTTGGACAGGGCCAGAGACCCAGTACTTC.